The 17 T cell receptor beta chains below come from one sample, sequenced in a study of CD8 T cells in ankylosing spondylitis. Notes on the study in general: Seemingly characteristic of ankylosing spondylitis blood was a TCR beta motif consisting of about 8 highly homologous variants.

No antigen has been assigned to these receptors. TCRdb analysed the 5' RACE reads with MiXCR anew, one entry per CDR3 protein. In the table there are 700,000 to 850,000 distinct CDR3 sequences, roughly 10% of which are singletons. Source material: blood, either unsorted or a sorted T cell fraction (not recorded which). The receptors here all came from a male donor with ankylosing spondylitis.

The chain joins TRBV24-1 to TRBJ2-1; TRBD1 might be the D (6 bases). The CDR3 runs to 17 residues. Trimming took 3 bases from V and 0 from J, leaving 14 bases between them. The germline CDR1 and CDR2 sequences are KGHDR and SFDVKD. CDR3 nucleotide sequence: TGTGCCACCAGTGATCCAGGGGTTTCGGGCTCCTACAATGAGCAGTTCTTC. Translated, it gives CATSDPGVSGSYNEQFF.

The chain is built from TRBV6-2 or TRBV6-3 and TRBJ2-5, with D possibly being TRBD1 (6 bases). Germline V lookup: CDR1 MNHEY, CDR2 SVGEGT. The V gene lost 7 bases and the J gene lost 1 base, with 13 bases spanning the gap. The CDR3 runs 14 residues. CDR3 DNA: TGTGCCAGCACCAGGGGACCATTCCAAGAGACCCAGTACTTC. Residues: CASTRGPFQETQYF.

The V call is TRBV29-1, the J call TRBJ2-1; tentatively, D is TRBD2 (6 bases). V shed 4 bases and J shed 7 bases, with 14 bases lying between them. From germline, CDR1 is SQVTM and CDR2 ANQGSEA. The CDR3 is 13 amino acids. This CDR3 reads CSVVEGARNEQFF. The CDR3 DNA is TGCAGCGTTGTGGAGGGAGCTAGAAATGAGCAGTTCTTC.

This clonotype was seen ten or more times. The chain links TRBV10-1 to TRBJ1-5; D is ambiguous. The germline V and J ends were trimmed by 3 bases and 3 bases, with 3 bases remaining between them. Germline V gene data show CDR1 as WNHNN and CDR2 as SYGVQD (reference sequence). The CDR3 runs to 12 residues. In nucleotides, the CDR3 is TGCGCCAGCAGTGACCCCAATCAGCCCCAGCATTTT. Amino acid sequence: CASSDPNQPQHF.

The chain uses TRBV6-1 and TRBJ1-2; 12 bases are a match to TRBD1. Germline CDR1 is MNHNS and CDR2 is SASEGT. V lost 5 bases and J lost 5; bases outside the gene matches: 9. This CDR3 is built from 16 residues. CDR3 region: CASSTSRDRGPYGYTF. The CDR3 nucleotides are TGTGCCAGCAGTACATCCCGGGACAGGGGGCCGTATGGCTACACCTTC.

This clonotype has just a few counts. This chain connects TRBV28 to TRBJ2-3; maybe TRBD1 (6 bases). V shed 4 bases and J shed 1 base, with 15 bases lying between them. The CDR3 is 16 residues long. Germline V gives CDR1 MDHEN, CDR2 SYDVKM. The CDR3, as DNA: TGTGCCAGCAGTTCGCCCGGGACAACAGGCACAGATACGCAGTATTTT. Protein product: CASSSPGTTGTDTQYF.

This clonotype was counted only a few times. The chain employs TRBV2 and TRBJ2-7; the D is unclear. Germline CDR1 and CDR2: SNHLY and FYNNEI. The CDR3 spans 14 residues. Trimming took 6 bases from V and 2 from J, leaving 14 bases between them. CDR3 in DNA: TGTGCCAGCAGGGACCGTGGTGGGACCTACGAGCAGTACTTC. Amino acid sequence: CASRDRGGTYEQYF.

This clonotype has ten or more counts. The rearrangement uses TRBV5-6 and TRBJ1-6; TRBD1 matches at 7 bases. This CDR3 has 15 residues. V was pared by 3 bases and J by 8 bases, with 8 bases of the junction left unmatched. Per the germline V gene, CDR1 is SGHDT and CDR2 is YYEEEE. CDR3 in DNA: TGTGCCAGCAGCTACCAGGACAGGAAGTATTCACCCCTCCACTTT. Translation: CASSYQDRKYSPLHF.

The V gene is TRBV30, the J gene TRBJ2-1; TRBD1 matches 7 bases. CDR1 is GTSNPN and CDR2 is SVGIG in the germline V gene (reference sequence). The CDR3 has 17 residues. With V trimmed by 3 bases and J by 8 bases, 19 bases remained unmatched. The DNA for the CDR3 is TGTGCCTGGAGCGACCTCACCCGGGACACCCAGGGGGATGAGCAGTTCTTC. Its protein product is CAWSDLTRDTQGDEQFF. Drawing the rest from reference TRBV30 and TRBJ2-1, the complete variable domain is SQTIHQWPATLVQPVGSPLSLECTVEGTSNPNLYWYRQAAGRGLQLLFYSVGIGQISSEVPQNLSASRPQDRQFILSSKKLLLSDSGFYLCAWSDLTRDTQGDEQFFGPGTRLTVL.

This clonotype appeared many times. V usage is TRBV27 and J usage is TRBJ2-7, with 7 bases fitting TRBD1. The junction had 6 bases not matched to a gene; V was cut back by 6 bases and J by 1 base. The germline gives CDR1 MNHEY, CDR2 SMNVEV (reference sequence). This CDR3 contains 14 residues. Written as DNA, the CDR3 is TGTGCCAGCAGAAACCGGGACAGATCCTACGAGCAGTACTTC. Amino acid sequence: CASRNRDRSYEQYF.

V usage is TRBV6-5 and J usage is TRBJ1-2; D perhaps matches TRBD1 (6 bases). The length of the CDR3 is 15 residues. Trimming removed 4 bases at V and 8 bases at J, with 20 bases between. In germline, CDR1 is MNHEY, CDR2 SVGAGI. The CDR3: CASSSGTSVSGGYTF. In nucleotides, the CDR3 is TGTGCCAGCAGTTCCGGGACAAGTGTATCTGGCGGCTACACCTTC.

In its sample, this clonotype was seen many times. The V gene is TRBV20-1, the J gene TRBJ2-7; the D gene is possibly TRBD1 (5 bases). The CDR3 length is 14 residues. V shed 5 bases and J shed 4 bases, with 18 bases lying between them. Per the germline V gene, CDR1 is DFQATT and CDR2 is SNEGSKA (reference sequence). CDR3: CSAPESGNSYEQYF. The CDR3 DNA is TGCAGTGCTCCTGAATCAGGGAACTCGTACGAGCAGTACTTC.

This chain uses TRBV6-1 with TRBJ2-3, with 12 positions matching TRBD1. Germline values: CDR1 MNHNS, CDR2 SASEGT. Germline trimming cut 8 bases from V and 4 bases from J; bases unmatched to any gene: 13. The CDR3 sequence is 17 residues long. CDR3 residues: CASQLSGTGGYPDTQYF. CDR3 sequence (DNA): TGTGCCAGCCAACTCTCCGGGACAGGGGGCTACCCAGATACGCAGTATTTT.

This clonotype appeared a few times. This chain joins TRBV24-1 and TRBJ2-1; TRBD1 matches at 7 bases. The CDR3 is made up of 15 amino acids. V dropped 4 bases and J dropped 8; count of bases not matched to a gene: 10. CDR1 is KGHDR and CDR2 is SFDVKD in the germline V gene. CDR3 nucleotide sequence: TGTGCCACCAGTGAAACGACAGGGTCGGGCGATGAGCAGTTCTTC. Translated: CATSETTGSGDEQFF.

The table lists this clonotype with a few counts. The chain employs TRBV20-1 and TRBJ2-5; 9 bases fit TRBD2. In germline, CDR1 is DFQATT, CDR2 SNEGSKA (reference sequence). The CDR3 is 13 amino acids. The CDR3 nucleotides are TGCAGCCCTGTAGCGGGGGCCGAAGAGACCCAGTACTTC. Amino acid sequence: CSPVAGAEETQYF.

The V and J genes are TRBV20-1 and TRBJ1-5; TRBD1 might be the D (5 bases). The CDR3 runs to 19 residues. CDR1 and CDR2 from the germline V gene are DFQATT and SNEGSKA (reference sequence). The germline V and J ends were trimmed by 3 bases and 5 bases, with 29 bases remaining between them. This chain's CDR3 is CSASPYWWKWGREHQPQHF. CDR3 nucleotide sequence: TGCAGTGCTAGTCCCTACTGGTGGAAATGGGGACGGGAACATCAGCCCCAGCATTTT.

The chain combines TRBV5-4 with TRBJ2-1, with TRBD2 identical over 8 bases. This CDR3 is 16 amino acids long. Germline V gene data show CDR1 as SGHNT and CDR2 as YYREEE (reference sequence). V was pared by 4 bases and J by 6 bases, with 12 bases of the junction left unmatched. The CDR3 is CASSRRLAPSRNEQFF. The CDR3, as DNA: TGTGCCAGCAGCCGTCGACTAGCGCCAAGTCGCAATGAGCAGTTCTTC. The complete variable domain, with remaining parts taken from reference TRBV5-4 and TRBJ2-1, reads ETGVTQSPTHLIKTRGQQVTLRCSSQSGHNTVSWYQQALGQGPQFIFQYYREEENGRGNFPPRFSGLQFPNYSSELNVNALELDDSALYLCASSRRLAPSRNEQFFGPGTRLTVL.